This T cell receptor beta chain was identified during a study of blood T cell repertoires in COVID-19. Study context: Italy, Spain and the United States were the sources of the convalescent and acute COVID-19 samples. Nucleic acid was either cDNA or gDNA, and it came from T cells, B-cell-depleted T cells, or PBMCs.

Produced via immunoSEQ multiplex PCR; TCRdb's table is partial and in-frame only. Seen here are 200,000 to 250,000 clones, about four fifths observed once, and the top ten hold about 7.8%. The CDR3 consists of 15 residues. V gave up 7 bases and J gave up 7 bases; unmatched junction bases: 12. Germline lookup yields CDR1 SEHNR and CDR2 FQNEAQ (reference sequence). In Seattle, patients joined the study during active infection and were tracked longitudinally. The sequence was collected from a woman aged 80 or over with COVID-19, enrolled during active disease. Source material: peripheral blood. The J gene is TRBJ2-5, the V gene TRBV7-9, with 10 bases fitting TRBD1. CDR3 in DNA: TGTGCCAGCAACCCCGGGACAGGGGATTTGGGGACCCAGTACTTC. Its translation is CASNPGTGDLGTQYF.